Below, one T cell receptor beta chain is given with its context. These data belong to a study of blood T cell repertoires in COVID-19. CDR3 length equals 15 residues. J gave up 6 bases and V 6 bases, and 9 bases lay outside the gene matches. Germline lookup yields CDR1 ENHRY and CDR2 SYGVKD. Per the authors' pipeline: Amplified reference gene primers provided the basis for estimating nucleated cell counts. This table comes from immunoSEQ multiplex PCR, and its TCRdb copy is limited to in-frame clones, with some not included. The D gene and trimming were derived from the DNA, and the V and J assignments and clone size from that table. The sample has 150,000 to 200,000 clones, around 72% seen once.

The clonotype comes from a woman older than 75 with acute or convalescent COVID-19. Material for sequencing was peripheral blood. V gene TRBV10-3 combines with J gene TRBJ1-4, with TRBD1 identical over 8 bases. The CDR3 loop is CAIRGQQGEDEKLFF. CDR3 DNA: TGTGCCATCAGGGGCCAACAGGGGGAAGATGAAAAACTGTTTTTT.